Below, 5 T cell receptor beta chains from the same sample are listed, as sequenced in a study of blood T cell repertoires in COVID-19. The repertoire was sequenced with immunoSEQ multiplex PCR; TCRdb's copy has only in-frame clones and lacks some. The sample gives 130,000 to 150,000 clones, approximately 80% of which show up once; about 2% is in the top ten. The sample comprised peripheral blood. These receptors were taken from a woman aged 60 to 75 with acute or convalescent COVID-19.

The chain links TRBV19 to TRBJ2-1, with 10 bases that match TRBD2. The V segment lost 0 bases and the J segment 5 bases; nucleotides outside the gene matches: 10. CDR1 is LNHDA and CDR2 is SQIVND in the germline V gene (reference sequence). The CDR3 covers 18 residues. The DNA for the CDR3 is TGTGCCAGTAGTATAGATAGGATAAGCGGGAGGGCGGACAATGAGCAGTTCTTC. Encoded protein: CASSIDRISGRADNEQFF. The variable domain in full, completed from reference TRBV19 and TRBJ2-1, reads DGGITQSPKYLFRKEGQNVTLSCEQNLNHDAMYWYRQDPGQGLRLIYYSQIVNDFQKGDIAEGYSVSREKKESFPLTVTSAQKNPTAFYLCASSIDRISGRADNEQFFGPGTRLTVL.

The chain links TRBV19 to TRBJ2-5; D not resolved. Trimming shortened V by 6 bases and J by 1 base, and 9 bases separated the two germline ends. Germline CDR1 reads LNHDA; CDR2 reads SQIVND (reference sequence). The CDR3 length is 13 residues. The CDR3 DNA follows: TGTGCCAGTAGGGCAGCGATCCAAGAGACCCAGTACTTC. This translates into CASRAAIQETQYF.

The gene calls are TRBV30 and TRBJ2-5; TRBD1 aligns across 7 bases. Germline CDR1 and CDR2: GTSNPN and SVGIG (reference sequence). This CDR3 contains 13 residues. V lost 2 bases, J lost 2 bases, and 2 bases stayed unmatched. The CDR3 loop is CAWSWDSQETQYF. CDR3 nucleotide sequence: TGTGCCTGGAGTTGGGACAGTCAAGAGACCCAGTACTTC.

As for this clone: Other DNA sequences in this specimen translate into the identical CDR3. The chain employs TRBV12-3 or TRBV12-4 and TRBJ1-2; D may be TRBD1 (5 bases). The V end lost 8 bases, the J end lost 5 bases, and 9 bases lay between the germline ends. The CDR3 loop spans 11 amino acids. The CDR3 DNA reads TGTGCCAGCGGAAGGGGATATGGCTACACCTTC. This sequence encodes CASGRGYGYTF.

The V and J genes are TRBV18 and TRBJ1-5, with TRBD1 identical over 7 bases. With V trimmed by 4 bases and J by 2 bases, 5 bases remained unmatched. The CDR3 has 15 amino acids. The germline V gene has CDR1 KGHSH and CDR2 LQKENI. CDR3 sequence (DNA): TGTGCCAGCTCACATAGGACAGGAGGCAATCAGCCCCAGCATTTT. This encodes CASSHRTGGNQPQHF.